Below, 32 T cell receptor beta chains from the same sample are listed, as sequenced in a study of blood T cell repertoires in COVID-19. Using immunoSEQ multiplex PCR, the repertoire was profiled, and TCRdb retains in-frame clones only, with some absent. Among about 220,000 clones, 83% were seen once, and the ten largest hold more than 4.5%. The sequenced sample was PBMCs or T cells enriched from blood (not recorded which). The receptors were gathered from a woman aged 45-60 years who had been exposed to COVID-19.

This chain connects TRBV2 to TRBJ2-5; 9 nucleotides align to TRBD2. The CDR3 totals 14 residues. Germline-derived CDR1 and CDR2 are SNHLY and FYNNEI. Trimming cost V 6 bases and J 3 bases; bases outside gene matches: 5. CDR3 sequence: CASRELAGKETQYF. The CDR3 nucleotides are TGTGCCAGCAGAGAACTAGCGGGCAAAGAGACCCAGTACTTC.

The CDR3 reads CASSSRFSGANVLTF. As DNA, the CDR3 is TGTGCCAGCAGCTCCAGGTTCTCTGGGGCCAACGTCCTGACTTTC. The chain is built from TRBV11-2 and TRBJ2-6; D not certain. Germline V lookup: CDR1 SGHAT, CDR2 FQNNGV. V was pared by 4 bases and J by 0 bases, with 7 bases between. This CDR3 is built from 15 residues. Full variable domain (outside the CDR3, taken from reference TRBV11-2 and TRBJ2-6): EAGVAQSPRYKIIEKRQSVAFWCNPISGHATLYWYQQILGQGPKLLIQFQNNGVVDDSQLPKDRFSAERLKGVDSTLKIQPAKLEDSAVYLCASSSRFSGANVLTFGAGSRLTVL.

The chain carries TRBV12-3 or TRBV12-4 and TRBJ2-3, with unresolved D. The CDR3 runs 13 residues. Deletions cut 5 bases from V and 2 bases from J, with 8 bases between. CDR3 sequence: CASSPDFTDTQYF. As DNA, the CDR3 is TGTGCCAGCAGTCCAGACTTCACAGATACGCAGTATTTT.

The genes are TRBV5-1 and TRBJ1-1; TRBD1 agrees at 9 bases. The CDR3 is made up of 16 amino acids. Germline CDR1 SGHRS, CDR2 YFSETQ. J gave up 3 bases and V 4 bases, and 10 bases lay outside the gene matches. The CDR3, as DNA: TGCGCCAGCAGCCCGGGAGTCAGGACAGGGGACACTGAAGCTTTCTTT. Encoded protein: CASSPGVRTGDTEAFF.

The rearrangement links TRBV3-1 (or the pseudogene TRBV3-2) to TRBJ1-1; the match to TRBD1 covers 9 bases. This CDR3 has 17 amino acids. The J segment lost 7 bases and the V segment lost 4 bases, leaving 16 bases of the junction unmatched. Germline V gives CDR1 LGHDT, CDR2 YNNKEL (reference sequence). CDR3 sequence: CASSPLQGAGSSNEAFF. The CDR3 DNA sequence: TGTGCCAGCAGCCCCTTACAGGGGGCCGGTTCCTCGAATGAAGCTTTCTTT.

The chain uses TRBV5-4 and TRBJ1-2; maybe TRBD1 (6 bases). The V gene's germline CDR1 is SGHNT and CDR2 YYREEE (reference sequence). The V end was cut by 4 bases, the J end by 5 bases, with 21 bases between. The CDR3 runs to 16 residues. Here the CDR3 reads CASSNGGAGNGYGYTF. DNA for the CDR3: TGTGCCAGCAGCAACGGGGGGGCGGGCAATGGGTATGGCTACACCTTC.

This chain links TRBV27 with TRBJ2-1; TRBD2 matches at 11 bases. Per the germline V gene, CDR1 is MNHEY and CDR2 is SMNVEV (reference sequence). Trimming took 5 bases from V and 9 from J; bases not matched to a gene: 12. The CDR3 is 16 residues long. CDR3 in amino acids: CASSPILSGGAGEQFF. CDR3 DNA: TGTGCCAGCAGTCCAATCCTTAGCGGGGGGGCGGGTGAGCAGTTCTTC.

This chain joins TRBV20-1 and TRBJ2-5, with TRBD2 as a possible D gene (7 bases). V lost 3 bases and J lost 4, with 15 bases in between. Per germline, CDR1 DFQATT and CDR2 SNEGSKA (reference sequence). This CDR3 comprises 14 residues. CDR3 loop: CSASPGGILETQYF. The DNA for the CDR3 is TGCAGTGCTAGTCCGGGGGGCATATTAGAGACCCAGTACTTC.

This clone was counted a few times. CDR3 sequence: CATRTGVDYGYTF. In DNA form, the CDR3 reads TGTGCCACCCGAACCGGTGTAGACTATGGCTACACCTTC. The gene calls are TRBV6-6 and TRBJ1-2; D gene unclear. The germline V gene encodes CDR1 MNHNY and CDR2 SVGAGI (reference sequence). The CDR3 spans 13 residues. The ends were cut back, 10 bases at V and 3 bases at J, with 15 bases in the middle.

This clone was found once. This chain joins TRBV5-4 and TRBJ1-1; D possibly corresponds to TRBD1 (6 bases). Germline-derived CDR1 and CDR2 are SGHNT and YYREEE (reference sequence). The CDR3 loop spans 14 amino acids. Deletions cut 1 base from V and 5 bases from J, with 12 bases between. The CDR3 DNA reads as TGTGCCAGCAGCTTGAAGGGGGGGAGGACTGAAGCTTTCTTT. This codes for CASSLKGGRTEAFF.

The rearrangement joins TRBV7-2 to TRBJ2-5; D is undetermined. Trimming cost V 0 bases and J 4 bases, with 12 bases left between them. The V gene's germline CDR1 is SGHTA and CDR2 FQGNSA. This CDR3 contains 15 residues. The CDR3 protein is CASSLARLGGETQYF. In nucleotides, the CDR3 is TGTGCCAGCAGCTTAGCGAGGTTGGGTGGAGAGACCCAGTACTTC.

For the CDR3, the DNA is TGTGCCAGCAGACAAGAGGACGGGGAGCTGTTTTTT. It specifies CASRQEDGELFF. The J gene is TRBJ2-2, the V gene TRBV7-3; D is ambiguous. The ends were cut back, 6 bases at V and 7 bases at J, with 9 bases in the middle. This CDR3 contains 12 residues. Germline V CDR1 and CDR2: SGHTA, FQGTGA.

The chain is built from TRBV6-5 and TRBJ1-1; D ambiguous. The CDR3 has 13 residues. CDR1 MNHEY and CDR2 SVGAGI come from the germline V gene. The ends were cut back, 7 bases at V and 0 bases at J, with 9 bases in the middle. The CDR3 protein is CASKQDMNTEAFF. The CDR3 DNA reads as TGTGCCAGCAAGCAGGATATGAACACTGAAGCTTTCTTT.

This clone was seen just once. This sequence joins TRBV27 and TRBJ1-1; no reliable D call. The V gene's germline CDR1 is MNHEY and CDR2 SMNVEV (reference sequence). With 1 base removed from V and 4 bases from J, the gap between germline ends came to 7 bases. CDR3 length equals 13 residues. The CDR3 protein is CASSLLPGTEAFF. Written as DNA, the CDR3 is TGTGCCAGCAGTTTATTACCGGGCACTGAAGCTTTCTTT.

This clone was seen a handful of times. The chain employs TRBV28 and TRBJ1-1; D gene uncertain. From germline, CDR1 is MDHEN and CDR2 SYDVKM. This CDR3 is built from 11 residues. V was pared by 5 bases and J by 5 bases, with 6 bases between. The CDR3 is CASSPKTEAFF. The CDR3 nucleotides read TGTGCCAGCAGTCCTAAGACTGAAGCTTTCTTT.

As to this clone: Other DNA sequences from this sample encode an identical CDR3 as well. The J gene is TRBJ2-5, the V gene TRBV19, with 7 bases identical to TRBD1. This CDR3 spans 13 amino acids. The junction had 2 bases not matched to a gene; V was cut back by 5 bases and J by 2 bases. CDR1 is LNHDA, CDR2 SQIVND, per germline (reference sequence). The CDR3 region is CASSPGQQETQYF. In DNA, the CDR3 is TGTGCCAGTAGTCCGGGACAGCAAGAGACCCAGTACTTC. Together with reference TRBV19 and TRBJ2-5, the CDR3 gives the full variable domain: DGGITQSPKYLFRKEGQNVTLSCEQNLNHDAMYWYRQDPGQGLRLIYYSQIVNDFQKGDIAEGYSVSREKKESFPLTVTSAQKNPTAFYLCASSPGQQETQYFGPGTRLLVL.

This clone was observed once. J is TRBJ1-6 and V is TRBV5-1, with 10 bases that match TRBD1. After removal of 4 bases from V and 1 base from J, the junction contained 11 bases not matched to a gene. The CDR3 spans 19 residues. CDR1 is SGHRS and CDR2 is YFSETQ in the germline V gene. The CDR3 DNA reads as TGCGCCAGCAGCCCGAGGACAGGGGGAAGGTGGTCCTATAATTCACCCCTCCACTTT. Translation gives CASSPRTGGRWSYNSPLHF.

The chain employs TRBV6-5 and TRBJ1-2, with D tentatively TRBD1 (6 bases). This CDR3 spans 15 amino acids. V shed 7 bases and J shed 4 bases, with 19 bases lying between them. Germline lookup yields CDR1 MNHEY and CDR2 SVGAGI. CDR3 protein: CASTKQGSPGYGYTF. Here the CDR3 DNA reads TGTGCCAGCACTAAACAGGGATCCCCAGGCTATGGCTACACCTTC.

The chain carries TRBV4-3 and TRBJ1-3; 7 bases align to TRBD1. The CDR3 extends over 15 amino acids. V trimming: 4 bases; J trimming: 0 bases; junction bases outside the gene matches: 3. Looked up from germline, CDR1 is LGHNA and CDR2 is YSLEER. CDR3 protein: CASSLGTASGNTIYF. In nucleotides, the CDR3 is TGCGCCAGCAGCCTTGGGACAGCCTCTGGAAACACCATATATTTT.

V and J are TRBV12-3 or TRBV12-4 and TRBJ1-2, with 7 bases fitting TRBD1. With 8 bases clipped from V and 8 bases from J, the junction kept 11 bases outside the gene matches. This CDR3 region has 13 residues. The CDR3 nucleotides are TGTGCCAGCGGGATCAACAGGGGCGAGGGCTACACCTTC. Protein: CASGINRGEGYTF.

The chain couples TRBV27 to TRBJ2-1; the D gene is possibly TRBD2 (6 bases). Germline V lookup: CDR1 MNHEY, CDR2 SMNVEV (reference sequence). Trimming removed 7 bases from V and 0 bases from J, with 16 bases in between. The CDR3 runs to 16 residues. The CDR3 bases are TGTGCCAGCAACCCCGATGGGGGGAGCTCCTACAATGAGCAGTTCTTC. This translates into CASNPDGGSSYNEQFF.

The chain employs TRBV5-1 and TRBJ2-5; 9 positions match TRBD2. Looked up from germline, CDR1 is SGHRS and CDR2 is YFSETQ. J lost 4 bases, V lost 0 bases, and 7 bases had no gene match. This CDR3 has 16 amino acids. The CDR3 nucleotides read TGCGCCAGCAGCTTGGGCGGGGGGGAATTGGGAGAGACCCAGTACTTC. Protein: CASSLGGGELGETQYF.

The sample holds a few counts of this clone. The gene calls are TRBV5-4 and TRBJ2-5; tentative D call: TRBD2 (9 bases). The CDR3 totals 16 residues. The ends were cut back, 4 bases at V and 4 bases at J, with 20 bases in the middle. Germline CDR1 is SGHNT and CDR2 is YYREEE (reference sequence). The CDR3 DNA reads TGTGCCAGCAGCCAGGGGGCGGGGGGGCAGAGAGAGACCCAGTACTTC. It translates to CASSQGAGGQRETQYF.

The chain is built from TRBV7-2 and TRBJ2-7, with 8 nucleotides matching TRBD2. J was trimmed by 2 bases and V by 2 bases; bases with no gene match: 2. The CDR3 sequence is 14 residues long. Germline CDR1 SGHTA, CDR2 FQGNSA. The CDR3 sequence: CASSLTGGAYEQYF. The CDR3 DNA reads as TGTGCCAGCAGCTTAACCGGGGGGGCCTACGAGCAGTACTTC.

The J gene is TRBJ2-7, the V gene TRBV9; D is perhaps TRBD1 (6 bases). V dropped 3 bases and J dropped 3 bases, with 16 bases sitting between them. Per germline, CDR1 SGDLS and CDR2 YYNGEE. The CDR3 runs 15 residues. As DNA, the CDR3 is TGTGCCAGCAGCGAGGGGGACGGTTCCTTCTACGAGCAGTACTTC. Encoded protein: CASSEGDGSFYEQYF.

The chain carries TRBV5-4 and TRBJ2-5; 9 bases align to TRBD2. Germline trimming cut 4 bases from V and 1 base from J; bases unmatched to any gene: 5. CDR1 SGHNT and CDR2 YYREEE come from the germline V gene (reference sequence). This CDR3 contains 15 residues. The CDR3 loop reads CASSLSAGGQETQYF. In DNA form, the CDR3 reads TGTGCCAGCAGCCTATCAGCGGGGGGCCAAGAGACCCAGTACTTC.

J is TRBJ1-3 and V is TRBV18; perhaps TRBD1 as D (6 bases). Germline V gives CDR1 KGHSH, CDR2 LQKENI. V was clipped by 3 bases and J by 3 bases, with 15 bases between them. The CDR3 length is 16 residues. CDR3 region: CASSPQGNSGGNTIYF. The CDR3 DNA sequence: TGTGCCAGCTCACCGCAGGGGAACTCAGGTGGAAACACCATATATTTT.

This clone was found once. The chain links TRBV19 to TRBJ2-5; D remains unclear. Germline V gives CDR1 LNHDA, CDR2 SQIVND (reference sequence). The CDR3 loop spans 15 amino acids. Trimming left V 5 bases short and J 1 base short, with 14 bases between. The CDR3 DNA reads as TGTGCCAGTAGTGTGGGCGCTGACCTCCAAGAGACCCAGTACTTC. Translating it yields CASSVGADLQETQYF.

About this clone: Additional DNA sequences in this sample encode the identical CDR3. J is TRBJ1-2 and V is TRBV13; 9 bases map to TRBD1. CDR3 length: 14 amino acids. The junction had 6 bases not matched to a gene; V was cut back by 5 bases and J by 5 bases. Germline loops: CDR1 PRHDT, CDR2 FYEKMQ (reference sequence). The chain's CDR3 is CASSRTGALYGYTF. The CDR3 nucleotides read TGTGCCAGCAGCCGGACAGGGGCCCTGTATGGCTACACCTTC.

The genes are TRBV9 and TRBJ2-7; 8 positions agree with TRBD1. Trimming cost V 4 bases and J 2 bases; bases outside gene matches: 5. The length of the CDR3 is 14 residues. The V gene's germline CDR1 is SGDLS and CDR2 YYNGEE. As DNA, the CDR3 is TGTGCCAGCAGCCCAAGGACAGGGCCCTACGAGCAGTACTTC. Residues: CASSPRTGPYEQYF.

J is TRBJ1-5 and V is TRBV7-8; D gene uncertain. Between the trimmed V and J ends, which lost 8 bases and 9 bases, there was a span of 14 bases. This CDR3 spans 12 amino acids. CDR1 and CDR2 (germline): SGHVS, FQNEAQ. Written as DNA, the CDR3 is TGTGCCAGCGCGTCCACCCGTTGGCCCCAGCATTTT. This gives the protein CASASTRWPQHF.

The rearrangement uses TRBV6-4 and TRBJ2-2, with TRBD1 matching 7 bases. In germline, CDR1 is MRHNA, CDR2 SNTAGT. J was trimmed by 4 bases and V by 3 bases; bases with no gene match: 2. The length of the CDR3 is 14 residues. This CDR3 reads CASSDSGGTGELFF. CDR3 DNA: TGTGCCAGCAGTGATTCAGGGGGCACCGGGGAGCTGTTTTTT.